One sample yielded the 10 T cell receptor beta chains listed below, sequenced in a study of post-analysis software for immune sequencing data. Study-wide results and limits: Comparison of patients with controls showed roughly five TRBV segments more frequent in patients, TRBV5-6, TRBV5-1 and TRBV20-1 among them.

cDNA libraries for TCR beta contained unique molecular identifiers. One entry per CDR3 protein results from TCRdb running MiXCR on the PCR reads. This table holds roughly 580,000 distinct CDR3 sequences, 44% found once. Their recognized antigens are unknown. Material for sequencing was blood. The receptors originated from a girl under 18 with multiple sclerosis.

There are a few counts of this clonotype. The chain recombines TRBV7-2 with TRBJ1-2, with D maybe TRBD1 (6 bases). CDR1 is SGHTA and CDR2 is FQGNSA in the germline V gene. The CDR3 length is 13 residues. Trimming left V 6 bases short and J 8 bases short, with 16 bases between. CDR3: CASSHNRDTGYTF. As DNA, the CDR3 is TGTGCCAGCAGTCATAACCGGGACACCGGCTACACCTTC.

The chain carries TRBV5-1 and TRBJ2-5; the match to TRBD2 covers 8 bases. The end of the DNA fits TRBJ2-7 better, so the J call may be wrong. Germline V CDR1 and CDR2: SGHRS, YFSETQ. The CDR3 runs to 15 residues. The CDR3, as DNA: TGCGCCAGCAGCGGCAGCAGCGGGAGTCACCACGAGCAGTACTTC. It encodes CASSGSSGSHHEQYF.

The genes are TRBV12-3 or TRBV12-4 and TRBJ2-7; 7 positions agree with TRBD2. This CDR3 spans 13 amino acids. V gave up 7 bases and J gave up 1 base; unmatched junction bases: 4. The CDR3 coding sequence is TGTGCCAGCAACGGCGGGGGATCCTACGAGCAGTACTTC. As protein: CASNGGGSYEQYF.

The chain combines TRBV6-6 with TRBJ2-5; D remains ambiguous. This CDR3 has 13 amino acids. The V end lost 7 bases, the J end lost 5 bases, and 14 bases lay between the germline ends. CDR1 is MNHNY, CDR2 SVGAGI, per germline (reference sequence). The chain's CDR3 is CASIRIDGETQYF. Here the CDR3 DNA reads TGTGCCAGCATTCGTATCGACGGGGAGACCCAGTACTTC.

CDR3 in amino acids: CSVATSGGAERSETQYF. CDR3 nucleotides: TGCAGCGTCGCGACTAGCGGGGGGGCCGAGAGGTCAGAGACCCAGTACTTC. The chain employs TRBV29-1 and TRBJ2-7; 14 bases are shared with TRBD2. The better agreement between TRBJ2-5 and the DNA end casts doubt on the J call. The CDR3 spans 17 residues. Germline V lookup: CDR1 SQVTM, CDR2 ANQGSEA.

The chain recombines TRBV20-1 with TRBJ2-7, with D perhaps assigned TRBD1 or TRBD2 (5 bases each). V dropped 4 bases and J dropped 3 bases, with 10 bases sitting between them. The CDR3 runs to 12 residues. CDR1 is DFQATT and CDR2 is SNEGSKA in the germline V gene (reference sequence). The chain's CDR3 is CSATGPRYEQYF. CDR3 DNA sequence: TGCAGTGCTACGGGACCGCGCTACGAGCAGTACTTC.

A few counts support this clonotype. The rearrangement joins TRBV4-1 to TRBJ1-4; no clear D. Germline V gene data show CDR1 as MGHRA and CDR2 as YSYEKL. CDR3 length: 14 amino acids. Trimming shortened V by 0 bases and J by 11 bases, and 13 bases separated the two germline ends. CDR3 sequence: CASSQDPVTRKLFF. DNA for the CDR3: TGCGCCAGCAGCCAAGATCCTGTAACTAGGAAACTGTTTTTT.

The chain recombines TRBV20-1 with TRBJ1-2, with D unclear. Trimming pared 1 base from V and 4 bases from J, leaving 13 bases between. Per germline, CDR1 DFQATT and CDR2 SNEGSKA (reference sequence). The CDR3 is 14 residues long. CDR3 in DNA: TGCAGTGCTAGAGGGAGGGTTGAGACCTATGGCTACACCTTC. Encoded protein: CSARGRVETYGYTF.

This chain uses TRBV29-1 with TRBJ2-3; D remains unclear. V lost 1 base and J lost 11, with 16 bases in between. Germline V gives CDR1 SQVTM, CDR2 ANQGSEA. The CDR3 sequence is 13 residues long. CDR3 region: CSVEGLFLGMQYF. The CDR3 DNA reads TGCAGCGTTGAAGGATTGTTTTTAGGAATGCAGTATTTT.

The chain employs TRBV27 and TRBJ2-1; D is undetermined. CDR1 and CDR2 (germline): MNHEY, SMNVEV (reference sequence). The CDR3 covers 12 residues. V was shortened by 0 bases and J by 10 bases, with 7 bases between the two germline ends. CDR3 sequence (DNA): TGTGCCAGCAGTTTATCCGGTACCGAGCAGTTCTTC. Protein: CASSLSGTEQFF.